The next 14 T cell receptor beta chains were all read from a single sample in a study of T cell responses to AZD1222 COVID-19 vaccine. Generated by immunoSEQ multiplex PCR, the TCRdb table keeps only in-frame clones and is missing some. The sample lists more than 140,000 clones; around 88% were seen once. Here the sequenced sample was peripheral blood, taken on day 0 of AZD1222 vaccination. All receptors come from an adult in good health.

The gene calls are TRBV30 and TRBJ1-2; D is possibly TRBD1 (5 bases). Germline CDR1 and CDR2: GTSNPN and SVGIG (reference sequence). V was trimmed by 2 bases and J by 7 bases, leaving 11 bases between them. The CDR3 has 12 amino acids. CDR3 protein: CAWSQQGIGYTF. The CDR3 DNA is TGTGCCTGGAGTCAGCAGGGTATTGGCTACACCTTC.

The V gene is TRBV7-2, the J gene TRBJ2-2, with unresolved D. This CDR3 is built from 13 residues. Germline CDR1 is SGHTA and CDR2 is FQGNSA. V lost 2 bases and J lost 6, with 7 bases in between. In DNA, the CDR3 is TGTGCCAGCAGCTTATGGAGCTCCGGGGAGCTGTTTTTT. Translating it yields CASSLWSSGELFF.

The chain combines TRBV6-5 with TRBJ2-4; TRBD1 matches 9 bases. There are 13 residues in the CDR3. With V trimmed by 0 bases and J by 9 bases, 0 bases remained unmatched. CDR1 and CDR2 (germline): MNHEY, SVGAGI. CDR3 sequence: CASSYSGQGIQYF. The CDR3 region has the DNA TGTGCCAGCAGTTACTCGGGACAGGGCATTCAGTACTTC.

This chain links TRBV6-2 or TRBV6-3 with TRBJ2-1; TRBD1 is a possible D gene (5 bases). Germline V CDR1 and CDR2: MNHEY, SVGEGT. V was trimmed by 2 bases and J by 10 bases, leaving 21 bases between them. This CDR3 spans 16 amino acids. CDR3 DNA: TGTGCCAGCAGTTACGACAGCCCTGAAGCCCCAAAGGAGCAGTTCTTC. Translating it yields CASSYDSPEAPKEQFF.

In DNA form, the CDR3 reads TGTGCCAGCCGCTCCGGGACAGGCTCCTACAATGAGCAGTTCTTC. Amino acid sequence: CASRSGTGSYNEQFF. The chain has TRBV9 and TRBJ2-1; 8 bases match TRBD1. The CDR3 is 15 amino acids. The germline V gene encodes CDR1 SGDLS and CDR2 YYNGEE. The V segment lost 7 bases and the J segment 0 bases; nucleotides outside the gene matches: 6.

The chain carries TRBV2 and TRBJ1-6; D is unclear. This CDR3 is built from 12 residues. Germline CDR1 SNHLY, CDR2 FYNNEI. Trimming cost V 6 bases and J 6 bases, with 6 bases left between them. CDR3 nucleotides: TGTGCCAGCAGGGTGGGTAATTCACCCCTCCACTTT. Translated, it gives CASRVGNSPLHF.

The V call is TRBV27, the J call TRBJ1-2, with a possible D match to TRBD1 (5 bases). This CDR3 is 13 amino acids long. Germline V CDR1 and CDR2: MNHEY, SMNVEV (reference sequence). Trimming left V 5 bases short and J 11 bases short, with 18 bases between. CDR3 residues: CASSTGGLPRYTF. DNA of the CDR3: TGTGCCAGCAGTACAGGTGGATTACCACGTTACACCTTC.

This clone appeared a few times. The chain has TRBV6-6 and TRBJ2-6; D uncertain. Between the trimmed V and J ends, which lost 11 bases and 0 bases, there was a span of 11 bases. The CDR3 contains 14 residues. Germline CDR1 reads MNHNY; CDR2 reads SVGAGI (reference sequence). CDR3 in amino acids: CACTVPSGANVLTF. The CDR3 DNA follows: TGTGCCTGCACCGTCCCCTCTGGGGCCAACGTCCTGACTTTC.

The chain combines TRBV24-1 with TRBJ2-1; TRBD1 aligns across 10 bases. CDR1 is KGHDR, CDR2 SFDVKD, per germline. The CDR3 runs to 16 residues. The J segment lost 10 bases and the V segment lost 3 bases, leaving 11 bases of the junction unmatched. CDR3 region: CATSDRTGGGLWEQFF. The CDR3 DNA reads as TGTGCCACCAGTGATCGGACAGGGGGAGGCCTATGGGAGCAGTTCTTC.

The rearrangement uses TRBV7-9 and TRBJ2-5, with TRBD1 identical over 8 bases. Germline V gene lookup returns CDR1 SEHNR and CDR2 FQNEAQ (reference sequence). The CDR3 is made up of 16 amino acids. The J segment lost 3 bases and the V segment lost 5 bases, leaving 11 bases of the junction unmatched. CDR3 in amino acids: CASSPRTGKGKETQYF. The DNA for the CDR3 is TGTGCCAGCAGCCCTCGGACAGGGAAGGGTAAAGAGACCCAGTACTTC.

V is TRBV11-3 and J is TRBJ2-1; 14 bases line up with TRBD2. Germline values: CDR1 SGHNT, CDR2 YENEEA. The J segment lost 2 bases and the V segment lost 2 bases, leaving 5 bases of the junction unmatched. The CDR3 has 18 residues. The chain's CDR3 is CASSLLRGLAGAYNEQFF. CDR3 nucleotides: TGTGCCAGCAGCTTACTCCGGGGACTAGCGGGAGCCTACAATGAGCAGTTCTTC. The variable domain in full, completed from reference TRBV11-3 and TRBJ2-1, reads EAGVVQSPRYKIIEKKQPVAFWCNPISGHNTLYWYLQNLGQGPELLIRYENEEAVDDSQLPKDRFSAERLKGVDSTLKIQPAELGDSAVYLCASSLLRGLAGAYNEQFFGPGTRLTVL.

The genes are TRBV25-1 and TRBJ2-7; no definite D call. CDR3 length equals 11 residues. V shed 5 bases and J shed 9 bases, with 11 bases lying between them. Germline V lookup: CDR1 MGHDK, CDR2 SYGVNS. In nucleotides, the CDR3 is TGTGCCAGCAGTACCCCTTGGATGCAGTACTTC. This translates into CASSTPWMQYF.

The J gene is TRBJ2-2, the V gene TRBV19; maybe TRBD2 (5 bases). There are 12 residues in the CDR3. Germline CDR1 is LNHDA and CDR2 is SQIVND (reference sequence). V shed 6 bases and J shed 6 bases, with 8 bases lying between them. The CDR3 here is CASSPGSGELFF. CDR3 DNA sequence: TGTGCCAGTAGCCCGGGATCCGGGGAGCTGTTTTTT. The full variable domain, with the rest looked up from reference TRBV19 and TRBJ2-2, is DGGITQSPKYLFRKEGQNVTLSCEQNLNHDAMYWYRQDPGQGLRLIYYSQIVNDFQKGDIAEGYSVSREKKESFPLTVTSAQKNPTAFYLCASSPGSGELFFGEGSRLTVL.

V usage is TRBV19 and J usage is TRBJ1-5; no clear D gene. The CDR3 has 16 amino acids. Germline-derived CDR1 and CDR2 are LNHDA and SQIVND (reference sequence). V dropped 1 base and J dropped 2 bases, with 12 bases sitting between them. DNA for the CDR3: TGTGCCAGTAGTATAGTCAGAGGGCCTGGCAATCAGCCCCAGCATTTT. Protein sequence: CASSIVRGPGNQPQHF.